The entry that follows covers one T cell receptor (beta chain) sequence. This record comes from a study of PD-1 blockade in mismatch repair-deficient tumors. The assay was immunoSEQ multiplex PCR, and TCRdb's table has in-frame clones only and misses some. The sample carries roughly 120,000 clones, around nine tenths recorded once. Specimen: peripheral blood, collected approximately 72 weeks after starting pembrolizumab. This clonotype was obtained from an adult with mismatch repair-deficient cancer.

In DNA form, the CDR3 reads TGTGCCAGCAGCCCGGGGACAGCGCTCGGACTAGCGGGAGGGCCAAATGAGCAGTTCTTC. Its translation is CASSPGTALGLAGGPNEQFF. The chain uses TRBV7-8 and TRBJ2-1; the match to TRBD2 covers 15 bases. This CDR3 has 20 amino acids. V dropped 5 bases and J dropped 7; count of bases not matched to a gene: 18. Germline lookup yields CDR1 SGHVS and CDR2 FQNEAQ.